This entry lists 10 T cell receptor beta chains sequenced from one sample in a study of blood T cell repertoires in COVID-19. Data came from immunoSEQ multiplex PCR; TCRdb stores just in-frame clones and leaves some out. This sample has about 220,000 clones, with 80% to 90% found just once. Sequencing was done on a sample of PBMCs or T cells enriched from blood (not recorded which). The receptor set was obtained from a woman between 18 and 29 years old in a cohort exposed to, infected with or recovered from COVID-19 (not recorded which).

For the CDR3, the DNA is TGTGCCAGCAGCCCGACGGACAGGGCGAACACTGAAGCTTTCTTT. It specifies CASSPTDRANTEAFF. The J gene is TRBJ1-1, the V gene TRBV7-9; 8 nucleotides line up with TRBD1. CDR1 is SEHNR, CDR2 FQNEAQ, per germline (reference sequence). This CDR3 spans 15 amino acids. V was clipped by 5 bases and J by 1 base; unmatched bases: 6.

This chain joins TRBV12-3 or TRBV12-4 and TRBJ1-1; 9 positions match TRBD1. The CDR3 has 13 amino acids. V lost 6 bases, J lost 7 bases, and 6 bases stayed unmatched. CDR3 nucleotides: TGTGCCAGCAGAAGGGACAGGGTTGGTGAAGCTTTCTTT. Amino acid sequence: CASRRDRVGEAFF.

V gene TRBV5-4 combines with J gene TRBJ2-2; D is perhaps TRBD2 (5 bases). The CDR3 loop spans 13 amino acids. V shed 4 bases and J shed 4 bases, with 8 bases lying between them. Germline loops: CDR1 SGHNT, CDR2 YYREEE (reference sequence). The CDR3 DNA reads TGTGCCAGCAGCGCGACTACCACCGGGGAGCTGTTTTTT. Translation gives CASSATTTGELFF.

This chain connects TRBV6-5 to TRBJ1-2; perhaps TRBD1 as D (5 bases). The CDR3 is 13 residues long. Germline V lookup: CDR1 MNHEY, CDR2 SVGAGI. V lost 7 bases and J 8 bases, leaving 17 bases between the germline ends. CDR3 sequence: CASTTAREGGYTF. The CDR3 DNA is TGTGCCAGCACCACGGCCAGGGAGGGCGGCTACACCTTC.

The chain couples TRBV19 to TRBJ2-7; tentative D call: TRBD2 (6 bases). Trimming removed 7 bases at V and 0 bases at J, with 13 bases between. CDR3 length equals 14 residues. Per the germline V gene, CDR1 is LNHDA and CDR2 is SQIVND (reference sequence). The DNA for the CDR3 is TGTGCCAGTACTGCAGCGGGTGCCTCCTACGAGCAGTACTTC. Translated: CASTAAGASYEQYF. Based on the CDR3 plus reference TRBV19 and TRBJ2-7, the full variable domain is DGGITQSPKYLFRKEGQNVTLSCEQNLNHDAMYWYRQDPGQGLRLIYYSQIVNDFQKGDIAEGYSVSREKKESFPLTVTSAQKNPTAFYLCASTAAGASYEQYFGPGTRLTVT.

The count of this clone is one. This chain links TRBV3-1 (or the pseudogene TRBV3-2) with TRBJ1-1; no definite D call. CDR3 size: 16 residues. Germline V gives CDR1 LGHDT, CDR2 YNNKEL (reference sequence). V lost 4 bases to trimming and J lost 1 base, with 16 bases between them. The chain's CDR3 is CASSLQGSAPNTEAFF. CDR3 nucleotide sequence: TGTGCCAGCAGCCTCCAAGGTAGCGCGCCGAACACTGAAGCTTTCTTT.

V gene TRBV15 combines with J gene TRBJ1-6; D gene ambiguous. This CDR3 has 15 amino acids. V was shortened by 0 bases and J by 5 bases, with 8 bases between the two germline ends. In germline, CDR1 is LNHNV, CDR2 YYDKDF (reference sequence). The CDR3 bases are TGTGCCACCAGCAGAGATAGGCAGGATAATTCACCCCTCCACTTT. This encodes CATSRDRQDNSPLHF.

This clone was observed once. CDR3 bases: TGTGCCAGCAGCGTAGGAGGAGATACGCAGTATTTT. Protein: CASSVGGDTQYF. The V call is TRBV9, the J call TRBJ2-3; D call uncertain. CDR3 length equals 12 residues. Germline CDR1 is SGDLS and CDR2 is YYNGEE. The V and J ends lost 0 bases and 5 bases respectively, with 4 bases between them.

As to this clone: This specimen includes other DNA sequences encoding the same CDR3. CDR3: CASSLSGANTEAFF. The CDR3 coding sequence is TGTGCCAGCAGTTTATCGGGGGCGAACACTGAAGCTTTCTTT. The V call is TRBV27, the J call TRBJ1-1, with D possibly matching TRBD1 (6 bases). The germline CDR1 and CDR2 sequences are MNHEY and SMNVEV (reference sequence). V was cut by 0 bases and J by 1 base, with 6 bases left in between. This CDR3 region has 14 residues.

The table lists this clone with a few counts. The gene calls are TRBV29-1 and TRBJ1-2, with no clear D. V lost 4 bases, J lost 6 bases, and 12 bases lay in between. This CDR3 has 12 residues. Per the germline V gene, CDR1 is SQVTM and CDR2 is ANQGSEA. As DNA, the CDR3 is TGCAGCGTTGCGCACGGGATTGATGGCTACACCTTC. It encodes CSVAHGIDGYTF.